This passage covers 26 T cell receptor beta chains from one sample sequenced in a study of T-cell reconstitution after alpha-beta-depleted transplantation in children. Molecular barcoding with unique molecular identifiers was used for the TCRbeta library. One entry per CDR3 protein, called by TCRdb with MiXCR from the PCR reads. In the table there are approximately 230,000 distinct CDR3 sequences, more than 20% of which are singletons. The specimen was PBMCs, mostly from graft donor cells, collected 360 days after TCRalphabeta/CD19-depleted stem cell transplant. These receptors all come from a female patient between 2 and 15 years old who had a stem cell transplant for congenital amegakaryocytic thrombocytopenia, so the T cells may come from the graft donor.

This clonotype was counted a few times. The rearrangement links TRBV20-1 to TRBJ2-1; 7 bases match TRBD2. Germline V lookup: CDR1 DFQATT, CDR2 SNEGSKA (reference sequence). The CDR3 runs to 14 residues. V trimming: 4 bases; J trimming: 2 bases; junction bases outside the gene matches: 5. CDR3: CSATRAGPYNEQFF. In nucleotides, the CDR3 is TGCAGTGCTACAAGAGCGGGACCCTACAATGAGCAGTTCTTC.

This clonotype was counted between two and nine times. The genes are TRBV27 and TRBJ1-4; D might be TRBD1 (5 bases). Germline V gene sequence: CDR1 MNHEY, CDR2 SMNVEV (reference sequence). The germline V and J ends were trimmed by 2 bases and 0 bases, with 10 bases remaining between them. CDR3 size: 16 residues. The CDR3 sequence is CASSLQGTATNEKLFF. CDR3 nucleotides: TGTGCCAGCAGTTTACAGGGAACGGCAACTAATGAAAAACTGTTTTTT.

A few counts support this clonotype. The chain carries TRBV7-6 and TRBJ2-7; a possible D gene is TRBD1 (6 bases). V lost 1 base, J lost 6 bases, and 13 bases lay in between. Per the germline V gene, CDR1 is SGHVS and CDR2 is FNYEAQ. This CDR3 contains 14 residues. The CDR3 region is CASSLDPIGGEQYF. In DNA form, the CDR3 reads TGTGCCAGCAGCTTAGATCCGATAGGGGGCGAGCAGTACTTC.

This clonotype was seen a few times. The chain carries TRBV29-1 and TRBJ1-1; 8 bases agree with TRBD1. V dropped 7 bases and J dropped 5; count of bases not matched to a gene: 9. CDR1 and CDR2 (germline): SQVTM, ANQGSEA. The CDR3 spans 13 residues. As DNA, the CDR3 is TGCAGCGCCTCCGTGGGACAGGTTACTGAAGCTTTCTTT. Its translation: CSASVGQVTEAFF.

This clonotype was counted only a few times. The V and J genes are TRBV7-6 and TRBJ2-3, with D perhaps given as TRBD1 or TRBD2 (5 bases each). The germline V gene has CDR1 SGHVS and CDR2 FNYEAQ. V lost 4 bases, J lost 2 bases, and 10 bases lay in between. The CDR3 runs 14 residues. CDR3 sequence reads: CASSSWGNTDTQYF. The CDR3 DNA reads as TGTGCCAGCAGCTCCTGGGGGAACACAGATACGCAGTATTTT.

There are a few counts of this clonotype. This chain connects TRBV3-1 to TRBJ2-5; 8 bases are shared with TRBD2. This CDR3 contains 14 residues. In germline, CDR1 is LGHDT, CDR2 YNNKEL (reference sequence). With V trimmed by 3 bases and J by 5 bases, 5 bases remained unmatched. CDR3 DNA: TGTGCCAGCAGCCAGGATTCTAGCGGGGAGACCCAGTACTTC. Protein: CASSQDSSGETQYF.

This clonotype came up a few times. The genes are TRBV29-1 and TRBJ2-1; D uncertain. V lost 6 bases, J lost 10 bases, and 13 bases lay in between. The CDR3 runs 11 residues. Germline V gives CDR1 SQVTM, CDR2 ANQGSEA. This CDR3 is CSVTVELEQFF. In nucleotides, the CDR3 is TGCAGCGTAACTGTAGAACTCGAGCAGTTCTTC.

CDR3 bases: TGCGCCAGCAGCTTGATTACTACATCCTACGAGCAGTACTTC. Translating gives CASSLITTSYEQYF. V and J are TRBV5-1 and TRBJ2-7; D not certain. V dropped 1 base and J dropped 1 base, with 9 bases sitting between them. Germline assignment: CDR1 SGHRS and CDR2 YFSETQ. This CDR3 region has 14 residues.

This clonotype was counted at least ten times. This rearrangement joins TRBV4-2 to TRBJ2-7, with 7 bases identical to TRBD2. The CDR3 consists of 18 residues. Germline V lookup: CDR1 LGHNA, CDR2 YNFKEQ. V lost 0 bases, J lost 3 bases, and 14 bases stayed unmatched. The CDR3 region has the DNA TGTGCCAGCAGCCAAGACGTCACTAGCGAGCTGTTTTACTACGAGCAGTACTTC. It yields the protein CASSQDVTSELFYYEQYF.

The V gene is TRBV20-1, the J gene TRBJ2-3; no definite D call. V shed 1 base and J shed 4 bases, with 3 bases lying between them. The germline V gene has CDR1 DFQATT and CDR2 SNEGSKA (reference sequence). There are 11 residues in the CDR3. CDR3 sequence (DNA): TGCAGTGCTAGAGTGGCAGATACGCAGTATTTT. It yields the protein CSARVADTQYF.

In its sample, this clonotype was seen a few times. The rearrangement links TRBV3-1 to TRBJ2-5; perhaps D is TRBD1 or TRBD2 (5 bases each). Germline V gives CDR1 LGHDT, CDR2 YNNKEL (reference sequence). The CDR3 extends over 14 amino acids. V lost 4 bases, J lost 4 bases, and 13 bases lay in between. The DNA of the CDR3 is TGTGCCAGCAGCCTAGGGACGGGGAGAGAGACCCAGTACTTC. It is translated as CASSLGTGRETQYF.

CDR3 bases: TGCAGTGCTAGAGCGACAGGGAAAAGTTACGAGCAGTACTTC. Protein: CSARATGKSYEQYF. The chain carries TRBV20-1 and TRBJ2-7; 7 nucleotides match TRBD1. Germline V gene lookup returns CDR1 DFQATT and CDR2 SNEGSKA (reference sequence). V shed 1 base, J shed 4 bases, and the junction held 7 bases outside the gene matches. This CDR3 contains 14 residues.

This clonotype was detected only a few times. V usage is TRBV9 and J usage is TRBJ2-2; 13 nucleotides line up with TRBD2. J lost 5 bases, V lost 3 bases, and 4 bases had no gene match. Germline V gives CDR1 SGDLS, CDR2 YYNGEE. This CDR3 has 16 amino acids. CDR3 in amino acids: CASSDGLAGETGELFF. DNA of the CDR3: TGTGCCAGCAGCGACGGACTAGCGGGAGAGACCGGGGAGCTGTTTTTT.

There are a few counts of this clonotype. The chain is built from TRBV24-1 and TRBJ2-1, with D hard to call. Trimming cost V 5 bases and J 6 bases, with 4 bases left between them. CDR3 size: 11 residues. Germline V gene lookup returns CDR1 KGHDR and CDR2 SFDVKD. CDR3 sequence reads: CATSARNEQFF. The CDR3 DNA sequence: TGTGCCACCAGTGCCCGCAATGAGCAGTTCTTC.

This clonotype was observed many times. The chain is built from TRBV20-1 and TRBJ2-7, with D unresolved. Looked up from germline, CDR1 is DFQATT and CDR2 is SNEGSKA (reference sequence). This CDR3 has 11 amino acids. The V end lost 1 base, the J end lost 7 bases, and 8 bases lay between the germline ends. The CDR3, as DNA: TGCAGTGCTAGAGTTTTGGGGGAGCAGTACTTC. It encodes CSARVLGEQYF.

The CDR3 DNA is TGTGCCAGCGGGAGGCGTGGCCCTCAGGCTTTCTTT. Translating it yields CASGRRGPQAFF. The V and J genes are TRBV27 and TRBJ1-1; no definite D call. The CDR3 length is 12 residues. Between the trimmed V and J ends, which lost 8 bases and 11 bases, there was a span of 18 bases. The germline gives CDR1 MNHEY, CDR2 SMNVEV (reference sequence).

There are a few counts of this clonotype. The genes are TRBV25-1 and TRBJ2-1, with D tentatively TRBD1 (6 bases). CDR3 length: 12 amino acids. The germline V gene encodes CDR1 MGHDK and CDR2 SYGVNS. V was pared by 8 bases and J by 2 bases, with 7 bases between. The CDR3 bases are TGTGCCAGCCGGGACACCTACAATGAGCAGTTCTTC. This sequence encodes CASRDTYNEQFF.

This chain connects TRBV4-3 to TRBJ2-7; TRBD1 might be the D (5 bases). Germline V lookup: CDR1 LGHNA, CDR2 YSLEER. The CDR3 spans 14 residues. V lost 4 bases, J lost 0 bases, and 10 bases lay in between. CDR3 protein: CASSPGIGSYEQYF. The CDR3 nucleotides are TGCGCCAGCAGCCCAGGGATTGGCTCCTACGAGCAGTACTTC.

This clonotype has more than one count but fewer than ten. This rearrangement joins TRBV5-1 to TRBJ2-7; 10 nucleotides line up with TRBD2. After removal of 0 bases from V and 5 bases from J, the junction contained 5 bases not matched to a gene. Germline values: CDR1 SGHRS, CDR2 YFSETQ. This CDR3 has 15 residues. This CDR3 reads CASSLVLAGSDEQYF. The CDR3 DNA sequence: TGCGCCAGCAGCTTGGTACTAGCGGGATCCGACGAGCAGTACTTC.

This clonotype appeared many times. The gene calls are TRBV5-1 and TRBJ2-3; D gene ambiguous. Trimming removed 3 bases at V and 1 base at J, with 6 bases between. The CDR3 covers 13 residues. Germline V lookup: CDR1 SGHRS, CDR2 YFSETQ. CDR3 sequence (DNA): TGCGCCAGCAGCTCGGTCGGCACAGATACGCAGTATTTT. Encoded protein: CASSSVGTDTQYF. The variable domain in full, completed from reference TRBV5-1 and TRBJ2-3, reads KAGVTQTPRYLIKTRGQQVTLSCSPISGHRSVSWYQQTPGQGLQFLFEYFSETQRNKGNFPGRFSGRQFSNSRSEMNVSTLELGDSALYLCASSSVGTDTQYFGPGTRLTVL.

This clonotype was detected ten times or more. The rearrangement joins TRBV2 to TRBJ2-2; a possible D gene is TRBD2 (6 bases). In germline, CDR1 is SNHLY, CDR2 FYNNEI. The CDR3 has 15 residues. The V end lost 5 bases, the J end lost 5 bases, and 15 bases lay between the germline ends. CDR3 region: CASSRLVGGTGELFF. CDR3 DNA sequence: TGTGCCAGCAGTCGACTAGTTGGAGGGACCGGGGAGCTGTTTTTT.

The table lists this clonotype with a few counts. This rearrangement joins TRBV12-3 or TRBV12-4 to TRBJ2-3; TRBD1 or TRBD2 may be the D gene (5 bases each). The CDR3 runs to 14 residues. V was cut by 3 bases and J by 2 bases, with 9 bases left in between. In DNA, the CDR3 is TGTGCCAGCAGTTTGTGGGGGTTCACAGATACGCAGTATTTT. Protein sequence: CASSLWGFTDTQYF.

This chain joins TRBV12-3 or TRBV12-4 and TRBJ1-4; D uncertain. There are 12 residues in the CDR3. V lost 5 bases, J lost 8 bases, and 9 bases lay in between. The CDR3 sequence is CASSPDPEKLFF. The CDR3 coding sequence is TGTGCCAGCAGTCCCGATCCCGAAAAACTGTTTTTT.

This clonotype was counted between two and nine times. The V and J genes are TRBV5-1 and TRBJ2-3, with 7 bases aligning to TRBD2. Germline V CDR1 and CDR2: SGHRS, YFSETQ. The V and J ends lost 1 base and 2 bases, in that order; junction bases with no gene match: 4. The CDR3 sequence is 15 residues long. CDR3 coding DNA: TGCGCCAGCAGCTTGTCCAGCGGGATCACAGATACGCAGTATTTT. Amino acid sequence: CASSLSSGITDTQYF.

This clonotype occurred many times. The chain couples TRBV20-1 to TRBJ1-1, with a weak D call TRBD1 (5 bases). V was cut by 3 bases and J by 3 bases, with 11 bases left in between. CDR1 and CDR2 from the germline V gene are DFQATT and SNEGSKA (reference sequence). There are 13 residues in the CDR3. CDR3 sequence (DNA): TGCAGTGCTAGTACGACAGTCGACACTGAAGCTTTCTTT. Translated: CSASTTVDTEAFF.

This clonotype occurred many times. The chain employs TRBV4-2 and TRBJ2-3; 8 bases agree with TRBD1. V trimming: 3 bases; J trimming: 6 bases; junction bases outside the gene matches: 2. In germline, CDR1 is LGHNA, CDR2 YNFKEQ. The CDR3 has 13 residues. CDR3: CASSQDRVDTQYF. The CDR3 region has the DNA TGTGCCAGCAGCCAGGACAGGGTCGATACGCAGTATTTT.